This TCR beta chain was recorded in a study of blood T cell repertoires in COVID-19. Study-wide context: From T cells, B-cell-depleted T cells, or PBMCs came the material, which was cDNA or gDNA.

The repertoire was sequenced with immunoSEQ multiplex PCR; TCRdb's copy has only in-frame clones and lacks some. The table includes about 140,000 clones, 80% to 85% detected once. Trimming pared 8 bases from V and 3 bases from J, leaving 14 bases between. This CDR3 comprises 14 residues. Germline V gives CDR1 SNHLY, CDR2 FYNNEI. Participant-given clinical history determined each cohort assignment. The sample comprised PBMCs or T cells enriched from blood (not recorded which). V and J are TRBV2 and TRBJ1-5; D unresolved. This TCR derives from a middle-aged man with acute COVID-19. Here the CDR3 reads CASGGETPNQPQHF. CDR3 sequence (DNA): TGTGCCAGCGGAGGTGAGACCCCCAATCAGCCCCAGCATTTT.